Shown below are 10 T cell receptor beta chains from a single sample sequenced in a study of blood T cell repertoires in COVID-19. Using immunoSEQ multiplex PCR, the repertoire was profiled, and TCRdb retains in-frame clones only, with some absent. The table shows approximately 260,000 clones, with approximately 88% occurring only once. The source material was PBMCs or T cells enriched from blood (not recorded which). The receptors shown here come from a woman between 35 and 50 years old with acute COVID-19.

This clone was observed a few times. V gene TRBV30 combines with J gene TRBJ2-7; D might be TRBD1 (6 bases). The CDR3 is 12 residues long. Germline values: CDR1 GTSNPN, CDR2 SVGIG (reference sequence). The ends were cut back, 6 bases at V and 3 bases at J, with 12 bases in the middle. The CDR3 is CACSTGGYEQYF. CDR3 coding DNA: TGTGCCTGCTCGACAGGAGGCTACGAGCAGTACTTC.

This clone has more than one count but fewer than ten. The V and J genes are TRBV30 and TRBJ2-7; D may be TRBD2 (5 bases). Germline CDR1 is GTSNPN and CDR2 is SVGIG (reference sequence). The CDR3 covers 14 residues. V was cut by 4 bases and J by 0 bases, with 13 bases left in between. The CDR3 DNA reads TGTGCCTGGAATAAGGGAGTAGTCTCCTACGAGCAGTACTTC. It is translated as CAWNKGVVSYEQYF.

This chain links TRBV7-9 with TRBJ1-4; the D gene is possibly TRBD1 (6 bases). The germline gives CDR1 SEHNR, CDR2 FQNEAQ (reference sequence). The CDR3 consists of 14 residues. V was shortened by 5 bases and J by 1 base, with 8 bases between the two germline ends. In DNA, the CDR3 is TGTGCCAGCAGCGGACAGTTAACTAATGAAAAACTGTTTTTT. It specifies CASSGQLTNEKLFF. Using reference TRBV7-9 and TRBJ1-4 for the parts outside the CDR3, the full variable domain is DTGVSQNPRHKITKRGQNVTFRCDPISEHNRLYWYRQTLGQGPEFLTYFQNEAQLEKSRLLSDRFSAERPKGSFSTLEIQRTEQGDSAMYLCASSGQLTNEKLFFGSGTQLSVL.

The chain uses TRBV2 and TRBJ2-6, with D maybe TRBD1 (5 bases). V lost 6 bases and J 2 bases, leaving 11 bases between the germline ends. This CDR3 has 15 residues. In germline, CDR1 is SNHLY, CDR2 FYNNEI. The CDR3 reads CASRLGAAGANVLTF. The DNA for the CDR3 is TGTGCCAGCAGGTTAGGGGCCGCTGGGGCCAACGTCCTGACTTTC.

The rearrangement links TRBV7-6 to TRBJ2-1; TRBD2 matches at 15 bases. The V segment lost 4 bases and the J segment 4 bases; nucleotides outside the gene matches: 5. Per germline, CDR1 SGHVS and CDR2 FNYEAQ. The CDR3 length is 17 residues. For the CDR3, the DNA is TGTGCCAGCAGCTACATAGGGACTAGCGGGGGGTACAATGAGCAGTTCTTC. It yields the protein CASSYIGTSGGYNEQFF. The full variable domain, completed using reference TRBV7-6 and TRBJ2-1, is GAGVSQSPRYKVTKRGQDVALRCDPISGHVSLYWYRQALGQGPEFLTYFNYEAQQDKSGLPNDRFSAERPEGSISTLTIQRTEQRDSAMYRCASSYIGTSGGYNEQFFGPGTRLTVL.

This clone was detected once. V and J are TRBV7-9 and TRBJ1-6; D unresolved. CDR3 length equals 14 residues. The germline V and J ends were trimmed by 8 bases and 4 bases, with 12 bases remaining between them. From germline, CDR1 is SEHNR and CDR2 FQNEAQ (reference sequence). The CDR3 here is CASAERLYNSPLHF. CDR3 sequence (DNA): TGTGCCAGCGCAGAGAGGCTTTATAATTCACCCCTCCACTTT.

V gene TRBV5-1 combines with J gene TRBJ1-1; D might be TRBD1 (6 bases). The V gene lost 4 bases and the J gene lost 1 base, with 11 bases spanning the gap. The CDR3 is made up of 14 amino acids. The germline V gene has CDR1 SGHRS and CDR2 YFSETQ. CDR3 sequence reads: CASSPQTGNTEAFF. The CDR3 nucleotides are TGCGCCAGCAGCCCGCAGACAGGGAACACTGAAGCTTTCTTT.

This chain links TRBV28 with TRBJ1-1; the match to TRBD1 covers 9 bases. V was clipped by 8 bases and J by 4 bases; unmatched bases: 2. Germline values: CDR1 MDHEN, CDR2 SYDVKM. CDR3 length: 12 amino acids. The CDR3, as DNA: TGTGCCAGCCGACAGGGGGGCACTGAAGCTTTCTTT. It encodes CASRQGGTEAFF.

The chain carries TRBV2 and TRBJ2-2, with D uncertain. The CDR3 extends over 11 amino acids. CDR1 is SNHLY, CDR2 FYNNEI, per germline. The V end was cut by 5 bases, the J end by 7 bases, with 5 bases between. This chain's CDR3 is CASSSGGELFF. The CDR3 region has the DNA TGTGCCAGCAGTTCGGGCGGGGAGCTGTTTTTT.

The rearrangement joins TRBV6-1 to TRBJ1-2; TRBD1 agrees at 8 bases. Germline CDR1 is MNHNS and CDR2 is SASEGT. The V segment lost 4 bases and the J segment 4 bases; nucleotides outside the gene matches: 11. The CDR3 runs to 16 residues. The CDR3 DNA reads TGTGCCAGCAGTGCCGCAGGGGGCTCTAAACCCTATGGCTACACCTTC. It is translated as CASSAAGGSKPYGYTF.